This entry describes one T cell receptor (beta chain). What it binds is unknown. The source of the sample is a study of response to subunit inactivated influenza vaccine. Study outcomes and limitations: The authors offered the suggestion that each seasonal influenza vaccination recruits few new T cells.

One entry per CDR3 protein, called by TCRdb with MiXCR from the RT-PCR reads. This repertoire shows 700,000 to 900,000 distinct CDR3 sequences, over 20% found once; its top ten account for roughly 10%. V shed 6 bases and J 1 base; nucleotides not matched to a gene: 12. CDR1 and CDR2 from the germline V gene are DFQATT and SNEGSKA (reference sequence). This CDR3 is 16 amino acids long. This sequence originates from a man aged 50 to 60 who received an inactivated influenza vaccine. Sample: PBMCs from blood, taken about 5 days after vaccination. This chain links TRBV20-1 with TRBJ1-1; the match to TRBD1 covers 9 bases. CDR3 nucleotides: TGCAGTGCCCCTAATATGATACAGGGGGCGAACACTGAAGCTTTCTTT. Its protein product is CSAPNMIQGANTEAFF.